These T cell receptor beta chains were read from a single sample in a study of blood T cell repertoires in COVID-19. Profiled with immunoSEQ multiplex PCR; TCRdb holds only in-frame clones, not every one. Among 250,000 to 350,000 clones listed, roughly 82% were seen once. The sequencing input was peripheral blood. The receptors stem from a woman between 45 and 65 years old with acute or convalescent COVID-19. Each CDR3 is given with its conserved first and last residue. The D gene is left open where the match is weak. Size tells how often a clone was seen (once, few, many) or the class of an expanded clone, and some rows leave it out.

d_call,clone_size,j_call,v_call,cdr3_nt,cdr3_aa
-,-,TRBJ2-7,TRBV30,TGTGCCTGGAGCTTCGACCAGGGGTACGAGCAGTACTTC,CAWSFDQGYEQYF
TRBD2,-,TRBJ2-1,TRBV9,TGTGCCAGCAGCGTGGCTAGCGGGCTTCTTTACAATGAGCAGTTCTTC,CASSVASGLLYNEQFF
TRBD1,once,TRBJ1-2,TRBV5-6,TGTGCCAGCAGCTTCCGGCAGGGGGCCTATGGCTACACCTTC,CASSFRQGAYGYTF
-,-,TRBJ1-2,TRBV24-1,TGTGCCACCAGTGATTACCAGAATAACTATGGCTACACCTTC,CATSDYQNNYGYTF
-,-,TRBJ1-4,TRBV19,TGTGCCAGTAGTTCCTCGAAAACAGGGCGGTGGAATGAAAAACTGTTTTTT,CASSSSKTGRWNEKLFF
-,-,TRBJ2-4,TRBV7-2,TGTGCCAGCAGCTTAGTGGGGGGAACCAAAAACATTCAGTACTTC,CASSLVGGTKNIQYF
TRBD1,-,TRBJ1-2,TRBV5-8,TGTGCCAGCAGCATCGGACAGGAGCCAAACTATGGCTACACCTTC,CASSIGQEPNYGYTF
TRBD1,-,TRBJ2-7,TRBV29-1,TGCAGCGTTGAAAATAAGGGGACAGGGGGCTACGAGCAGTACTTC,CSVENKGTGGYEQYF
-,-,TRBJ2-5,TRBV7-8,TGTGCCAGCAGCGAACGGACAGTCCAAGAGACCCAGTACTTC,CASSERTVQETQYF
-,-,TRBJ2-7,TRBV5-1,TGCGCCAGCAGCCCGGACACAAGATACGAGCAGTACTTC,CASSPDTRYEQYF
-,-,TRBJ1-5,TRBV4-2,TGTGCCAGCAGCCCCGGCCAGACAGCGAGCAATCAGCCCCAGCATTTT,CASSPGQTASNQPQHF
-,-,TRBJ2-2,TRBV11-3,TGTGCCAGCAGCTTAACAGTATACGCCGGGGAGCTGTTTTTT,CASSLTVYAGELFF
-,few,TRBJ2-7,TRBV27,TGTGCCAGCAGTTTATTCTCCTACTACGAGCAGTACTTC,CASSLFSYYEQYF
-,-,TRBJ2-2,TRBV19,TGTGCCAGTAGCCCCCTGGACAGCCTGAACACCGGGGAGCTGTTTTTT,CASSPLDSLNTGELFF
-,-,TRBJ1-1,TRBV30,TGTGCCTGGAGTGTAATGTCCTTGAACACTGAAGCTTTCTTT,CAWSVMSLNTEAFF
-,-,TRBJ1-2,TRBV7-9,TGTGCCAGCAGCTTAGCCCAACAGGGCATGGAAGGCTACACCTTC,CASSLAQQGMEGYTF
-,-,TRBJ1-2,TRBV27,TGTGCCAGCAGTTTCAGCGGTAACTATGGCTACACCTTC,CASSFSGNYGYTF
TRBD2,-,TRBJ2-7,TRBV5-1,TGCGCCAGCAGCTTGGTTGGGACTAGCATCGAGCAGTACTTC,CASSLVGTSIEQYF
-,-,TRBJ1-5,TRBV4-1,TGCGCCAGCAGCCAAGATCCCAGCCGGGAAGAGCAGCCCCAGCATTTT,CASSQDPSREEQPQHF
-,-,TRBJ2-2,TRBV7-9,TGTGCCAGCAGCCGCGACTCAGCCGGGGAGCTGTTTTTT,CASSRDSAGELFF
TRBD2,once,TRBJ2-2,TRBV5-1,TGCGCCAGCAGCTTCCAGCGGGAGCGGATCGGGGAGCTGTTTTTT,CASSFQRERIGELFF
-,-,TRBJ2-7,TRBV6-5,TGTGCCAGCAGCCCACAACCGACAGTCTCCTACGAGCAGTACTTC,CASSPQPTVSYEQYF
-,-,TRBJ1-2,TRBV27,TGTGCCAGCAGGTCACAGGGTGCCAACTATGGCTACACCTTC,CASRSQGANYGYTF
TRBD1,few,TRBJ1-2,TRBV2,TGTGCCAGCAGGCCAGATGGACAGGGGAGAGGCTACACCTTC,CASRPDGQGRGYTF
-,-,TRBJ1-4,TRBV30,TGTGCCTGGAGTGTAGTAATGAGAAACGAAAAACTGTTTTTT,CAWSVVMRNEKLFF
TRBD1,-,TRBJ1-2,TRBV19,TGTGCCACCGCTGAACAGGGGTTGGGGCTCTCTGGCTACACCTTC,CATAEQGLGLSGYTF
TRBD2,-,TRBJ2-1,TRBV5-1,TGCGCCAGCAGCTTGGGGATAGCGGGCCTCAATGAGCAGTTCTTC,CASSLGIAGLNEQFF
TRBD2,-,TRBJ2-5,TRBV7-2,TGTGCCAGCAGCTTAGTGTGGACTAGCGGGAGAGAGACCCAGTACTTC,CASSLVWTSGRETQYF
-,-,TRBJ2-3,TRBV27,TGTGCCAGCAAAAACAGACCCCCCGATACGCAGTATTTT,CASKNRPPDTQYF
-,once,TRBJ2-5,TRBV5-1,TGCGCCAGCAGCCCCACCGGAGGGCCAGAGACCCAGTACTTC,CASSPTGGPETQYF
-,-,TRBJ1-2,TRBV6-1,TGTGCCAGCAGTGAAGAGTCAGGCGGGCCCTATGGCTACACCTTC,CASSEESGGPYGYTF
-,-,TRBJ1-2,TRBV27,TGTGCCAGCAGTTTAAAGGGGGATTATGGCTACACCTTC,CASSLKGDYGYTF
TRBD2,-,TRBJ2-7,TRBV15,TGTGCCACCAGCACGGGACTAGCGGGAGGGTCCGAGCAGTACTTC,CATSTGLAGGSEQYF
TRBD1,-,TRBJ2-1,TRBV18,TGTGCCAGCTCACCCGACAGGGGGTGGTACAATGAGCAGTTCTTC,CASSPDRGWYNEQFF
-,-,TRBJ2-7,TRBV9,TGTGCCAGCAGCGTGTCAACATCTCGCGAGCAGTACTTC,CASSVSTSREQYF
TRBD1,-,TRBJ1-6,TRBV11-1,TGTGCCAGCAGCCCACAGACAGGGGGGCATTCACCCCTCCACTTT,CASSPQTGGHSPLHF
-,-,TRBJ1-3,TRBV6-2/TRBV6-3,TGTGCCAGCAGTTCACGGTCGAGCTCTGGAAACACCATATATTTT,CASSSRSSSGNTIYF
TRBD1,-,TRBJ1-4,TRBV27,TGTGCCAGCAAAAAAACAGGGGCCTTTAATGAAAAACTGTTTTTT,CASKKTGAFNEKLFF
-,-,TRBJ2-5,TRBV24-1,TGTGCCACCAGTGATTCGAACCCCGTATTAGCCGTCCAAGAGACCCAGTACTTC,CATSDSNPVLAVQETQYF
-,-,TRBJ2-7,TRBV10-3,TGTGCCATCAGTGAATCGACAGTGTACGAGCAGTACTTC,CAISESTVYEQYF